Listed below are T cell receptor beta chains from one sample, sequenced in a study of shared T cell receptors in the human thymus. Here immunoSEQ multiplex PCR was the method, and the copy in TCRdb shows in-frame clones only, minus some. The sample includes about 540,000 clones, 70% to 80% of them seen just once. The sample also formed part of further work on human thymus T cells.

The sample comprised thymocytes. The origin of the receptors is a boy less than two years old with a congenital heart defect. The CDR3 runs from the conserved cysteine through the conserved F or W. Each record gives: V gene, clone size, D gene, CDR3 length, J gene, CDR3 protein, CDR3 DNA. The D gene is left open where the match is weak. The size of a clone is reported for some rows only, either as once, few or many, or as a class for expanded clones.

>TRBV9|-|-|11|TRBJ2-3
CASSMTDTQYF
TGTGCCAGCAGTATGACAGATACGCAGTATTTT
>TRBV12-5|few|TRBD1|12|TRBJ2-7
CASGDRGYEQYF
TGTGCTAGTGGTGACAGGGGATACGAGCAGTACTTC
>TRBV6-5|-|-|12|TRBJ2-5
CASRSAAETQYF
TGTGCCAGCAGAAGCGCCGCCGAGACCCAGTACTTC
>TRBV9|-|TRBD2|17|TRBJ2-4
CASSVGGAGGPISIQYF
TGTGCCAGCAGCGTGGGAGGAGCGGGAGGGCCCATTAGCATTCAGTACTTC
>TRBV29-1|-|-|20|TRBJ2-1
CSVVVVGLAQSRRSYNEQFF
TGCAGCGTTGTGGTAGTGGGCCTAGCGCAGTCGAGGCGGTCCTACAATGAGCAGTTCTTC
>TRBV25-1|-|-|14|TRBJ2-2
CASSEFFSDGELFF
TGTGCCAGCAGTGAATTCTTCTCAGACGGGGAGCTGTTTTTT
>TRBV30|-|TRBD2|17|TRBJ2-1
CAWSVPRERGFYNEQFF
TGTGCCTGGAGTGTACCCCGTGAGCGGGGATTCTACAATGAGCAGTTCTTC
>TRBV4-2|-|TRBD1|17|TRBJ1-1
CASSQDADRVWGTEAFF
TGTGCCAGCAGCCAAGATGCGGACAGGGTGTGGGGAACTGAAGCTTTCTTT
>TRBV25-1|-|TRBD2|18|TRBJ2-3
CASSESLGLAGSYDTQYF
TGTGCCAGCAGTGAATCCCTGGGGCTAGCGGGATCATATGATACGCAGTATTTT
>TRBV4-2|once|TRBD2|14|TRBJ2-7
CASSQEGTRREQYF
TGTGCCAGCAGCCAAGAGGGGACTAGGCGCGAGCAGTACTTC
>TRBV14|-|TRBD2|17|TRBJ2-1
CASSQDIGTSGTGEQFF
TGTGCCAGCAGCCAAGATATCGGGACTAGCGGGACGGGTGAGCAGTTCTTC
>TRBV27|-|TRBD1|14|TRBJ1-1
CASSLSPVTGVAFF
TGTGCCAGCAGTTTATCGCCTGTCACAGGGGTAGCTTTCTTT
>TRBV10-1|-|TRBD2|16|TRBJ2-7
CASSELGLAGVDEQYF
TGCGCCAGCAGTGAGCTGGGACTAGCGGGAGTTGACGAGCAGTACTTC
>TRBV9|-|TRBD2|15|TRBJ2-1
CASSFPGGSRNEQFF
TGTGCCAGCAGCTTCCCCGGCGGGAGTAGGAATGAGCAGTTCTTC
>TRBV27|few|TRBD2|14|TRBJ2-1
CASSSRGGYNEQFF
TGTGCCAGCAGTTCACGGGGGGGCTACAATGAGCAGTTCTTC
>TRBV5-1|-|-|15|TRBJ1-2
CASSPGGSLGYGYTF
TGCGCCAGCAGCCCTGGAGGATCCCTGGGGTATGGCTACACCTTC